This entry describes one T cell receptor beta chain. This clone was picked up one time. It has no known antigen specificity. Base qualities were left out, and no much larger clone turns up one base away. The receptor library was made with the immunoSEQ multiplex PCR assay. For the multiplex PCR, a mixture combining 60 forward primers for TCR Vbeta segments and 13 reverse primers for TCR Jbeta segments was used. Amplification of the CDR3 region of rearranged TCR beta genes was performed with a multiplex PCR assay on genomic DNA. The amplified TCR beta libraries were sequenced on the Illumina HiSeq System as 87-base-pair reads. As for how the authors treated the data: A later analysis tallied 75 million to 95 million unique TCR beta chains across the 700 or so repertoires, and roughly 11 million of those chains were shared by two or more donors. To remove PCR and sequencing errors, raw reads were error-corrected and collapsed into unique sequences using a nearest-neighbor algorithm that merged closely related sequences. Alignment of CDR3 sequences to IMGT reference sequences was used to assign V, D and J gene segments. Each retained sequence needed at least a six-nucleotide match to both a V gene segment and a J gene segment. Rearrangements were called productive when the CDR3 lacked stop codons and stayed in frame with V and J; all others were non-productive. Following IMGT convention, CDR3 was defined as the stretch from the second conserved V-encoded cysteine up to the conserved J-encoded phenylalanine. Sequences without an unambiguous match to a single V gene segment were excluded from the earlier analysis of about 630 of the donors. In an earlier analysis of several hundred of the donors, V segments were called functional above 56.7% productive rearrangements and were called segregating when the between-donor standard deviation exceeded 5%. A statistical classification framework was built to diagnose cytomegalovirus status from the catalog of TCR beta chain sequences. A later analysis assigned V and J genes by comparing TCR nucleotide sequences with IMGT/GENE-DB human TR gene sequences. Using the TCRdist pipeline, a later analysis assigned CDR3 sequences along with most-parsimonious VDJ recombination scenarios. A later analysis defined each TCR beta chain by its CDR3 amino acid sequence plus V-gene family, and excluded reads lacking a unique V-gene family. A later analysis removed 500 to 650 highly shared, low-generation-probability nucleotide sequences to deal with suspected cross-contamination and a sequencing artifact. For each public chain, a later analysis derived a clonal expansion index from normalized ranks of inferred template counts within each repertoire. In a later analysis, generation probabilities were computed using a VDJ recombination model fitted to out-of-frame rearrangements, and the results were checked against IGoR. A later analysis scored TCR-TCR, TCR-HLA and TCR-CMV co-occurrence with hypergeometric tests, applying a repertoire-size bias correction to TCR pairs. To estimate false discovery rates, a later analysis permuted the HLA or CMV assignments 20 times. In a later analysis, co-occurring TCRs were grouped with DBSCAN, and TCRdist sequence similarity was added when clustering was performed within HLA-allele-positive subsets. Repertoires with fewer than 30,000 or more than 120,000 public chains, plus five repertoires with anomalous nucleotide sharing, were excluded from co-occurrence clustering. Drawn from immuneACCESS, this table holds only the in-frame rearrangements with V and J called that TCRdb kept. Clones are partly lost; checked studies trace under half to an unresolved V gene and leave the rest unexplained. V, J and clone size are taken as reported in that table, and D and trimming were inferred from the DNA itself. This sample holds fewer than 200,000 clones; roughly 79% were observed only once. The top ten hold less than 8% of the sample.

This entry belongs to a study of cytomegalovirus exposure and HLA in healthy donors (TCRdb year 2017). Some background on the complete study: An earlier analysis of roughly 570 of the donors reported around 280 Gb of sequence data and 117 million unique TCR beta sequences obtained from some 170 million T cells. An early release that covered some 630 HLA-typed donors contained around 300 gigabases of sequencing data and tens of millions of unique TCR sequences. Of the 398 genotyped donors, roughly 85% fell in the genetic ancestry cluster associated with self-reported Caucasian donors. The study aimed to test whether cataloging public T cell receptors could reveal signatures of past pathogen exposure. The study used immunosequencing to profile the T cell repertoires of 666 subjects and linked those repertoires to cytomegalovirus serostatus. A separate validation cohort of roughly 130 different subjects was used in addition to the roughly 640-subject first cohort. The study combined high-throughput TCR immunosequencing, statistical association of individual TCRs with disease status, and machine learning to predict cytomegalovirus infection status. A later analysis re-examined previously published TCR beta repertoires from several hundred donors and added high-resolution HLA genotyping to investigate patterns of TCR occurrence. Rather than drawing on any new phenotypic data, the later analysis identified candidate immune exposures from TCR beta sequences and the way those sequences occurred across donors. An earlier analysis of around 540 of the donors applied high-throughput TCR beta sequencing to assess whether each TCR beta V gene segment acted as functional or pseudogenic. Alongside the repertoire data, information on donor age, sex, ethnicity and CMV serostatus was compiled. In a later genetic analysis, genome-wide SNP genotypes for about 65% of the roughly 670 donors were used, and that subset was treated as a discovery cohort. Every discovery cohort repertoire had been produced on one sequencing platform. HLA typing covered class I and class II loci at four-digit resolution. Typing coverage varied by locus: about 629-630 donors for A, B, C, DRB1 and DQB1; around 560 for DQA1; over 600 for DPA1; 400 to 480 for DPB1. Because of strong linkage in the cohort, four to six DR-DQ haplotypes were treated as single units for association and clustering. Among 398 genotyped donors of the cohort, an average of about 240,000 unique TCR beta nucleotide sequences were sequenced per donor, roughly 18% of them non-productive.

CDR1 and CDR2, per the germline V gene, are MNHNS and SASEGT. Measured from the cysteine to the phenylalanine, the CDR3 is 17 residues long. CDR3 DNA is the only sequence kept; it has 51 bases, read in frame from the first base. Relative to germline, V is missing 1 base and J is missing 7 bases, with 12 bases of the junction outside any gene match. The investigation overall reported the following: The classifier was reported to diagnose cytomegalovirus status with high specificity and sensitivity in both the original cohort and the validation cohort. Some IMGT-functional V segments, including TRBV6-2 and TRBV6-3, could not be told apart with the 87-base-pair reads, so those segments were excluded. In an earlier analysis of more than 450 of the donors, most TCR beta V segments were observed in productive rearrangements about 90% or about 30% of the time, broadly matching IMGT annotations. Correlated functional status among segregating V segments might be attributable to linkage disequilibrium, but an unknown experimental factor could not be ruled out. This cohort had only TCR beta chains sequenced, and the lack of alpha or paired-chain data limited which features could be detected. Strong co-occurrence of HLA alleles, especially DR and DQ, made assigning TCR associations to individual alleles difficult. The presence/absence analyses assumed that sequencing depth was roughly uniform across donors, and that assumption may not be true. In a later analysis, TCR association rates were found to vary across HLA loci, with the most associated TCRs seen for DRB1 alleles and the fewest for HLA-C alleles. A further reported finding was that TCR beta sequences accurately predicted the HLA-A and HLA-B alleles for most subjects in the first cohort. The study listed 150 to 200 TCR beta chains as associated with cytomegalovirus. For the cohort, immune exposure information was limited to CMV serostatus. Because counts were too low, roughly 17 rarely observed V segments, including chromosome 9 orphons, were left out of the earlier analysis of 500 to 750 of the donors. In vitro tests confirmed that a few of the cytomegalovirus-associated TCR beta chains recognize cytomegalovirus antigens. Because HLA typing was unavailable for some donors at each locus, only the typed subset was used in association tests. Across donors, most TCR sequences were observed very rarely, whereas some public TCRs were present in many individuals. The authors suggested that the approach could potentially be extended to other disease states and immunological phenotypes. V-gene and J-gene trimming of TCR beta chains was associated with a missense DCLRE1C variant in a later genetic analysis, and the association was replicated in an independent cohort. A group of highly shared sequence variants was considered likely to be a technical artifact of the sequencing pipeline. A later analysis reported that several top co-occurrence clusters appeared linked to parvovirus B19, influenza, CMV and Epstein-Barr virus. In a later analysis, HLA-associated TCR beta chains were found to be more clonally expanded and to have lower generation probabilities than equally common non-associated chains. Specific HLA alleles were associated with about 17,000 TCR beta sequences at a false discovery rate of 0.05 in a later analysis. According to a later analysis, most CMV-associated TCR beta chains appeared to be HLA-restricted, and the HLA associations seemed to be driven largely by CMV exposure. In a later genetic analysis, fewer N-insertions in productive TCRs were reported among donors in an Asian-associated ancestry cluster than the roughly 700-donor mean.

The cohort consisted of 600 or so healthy bone marrow donors. All cohort members were sampled while nominally healthy, although unrecorded immune exposures were likely present. The donor tested CMV seropositive, placing the donor among the 250 to 300 seropositive members of the cohort. A peripheral blood sample was collected from each donor, and TCR beta sequencing was performed on peripheral blood mononuclear cells. Genomic DNA was extracted from the blood cell samples with the Qiagen DNeasy Blood Extraction Kit. The sample taken for sequencing was PBMCs. Here the chain combines TRBV6-1 and TRBJ1-2; the central 10 bases match TRBD1. This clonotype originated in a man between 35 and 55 years old in good health and CMV-seropositive. For the CDR3, the sequence is CASSEEAGTGVLTGYTF. The nucleotide sequence reads TGTGCCAGCAGTGAAGAAGCGGGGACAGGGGTTCTGACTGGCTACACCTTC.